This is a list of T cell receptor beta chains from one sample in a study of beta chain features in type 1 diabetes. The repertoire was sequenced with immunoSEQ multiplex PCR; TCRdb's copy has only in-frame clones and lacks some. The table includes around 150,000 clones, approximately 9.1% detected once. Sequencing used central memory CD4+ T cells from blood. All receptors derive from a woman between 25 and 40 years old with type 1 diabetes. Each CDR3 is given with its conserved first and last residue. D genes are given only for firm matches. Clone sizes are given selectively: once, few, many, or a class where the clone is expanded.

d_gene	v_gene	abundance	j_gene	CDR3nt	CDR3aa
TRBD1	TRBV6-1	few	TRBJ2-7	TGTGCCAGCAGCCCAGGGAGGACAGGGTTGTACGAGCAGTACTTC	CASSPGRTGLYEQYF
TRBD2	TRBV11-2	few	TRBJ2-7	TGTGCCAGCAGCTCCTTCCGTAGCGGGAGAGGGTATGAGCAGTACTTC	CASSSFRSGRGYEQYF
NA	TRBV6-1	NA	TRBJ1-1	TGTGCCAGCAGTGAAGGTCGGGAAGCTTTCTTT	CASSEGREAFF
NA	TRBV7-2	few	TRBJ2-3	TGTGCTGATCGGTTGGGGGGAGCAGATACGCAGTATTTT	CADRLGGADTQYF
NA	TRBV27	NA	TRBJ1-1	TGTGCCAGCAGTTTATTGGCCGAGCGAATGGCTTTCTTT	CASSLLAERMAFF
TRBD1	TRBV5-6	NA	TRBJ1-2	TGTGCCAGCAGCTTGTGGACAGGTAGTGGCTACACCTTC	CASSLWTGSGYTF
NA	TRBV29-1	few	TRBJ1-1	TGCAGCGTTGGGCGACAGTTGAACACTGAAGCTTTCTTT	CSVGRQLNTEAFF
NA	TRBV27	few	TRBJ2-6	TGTGCCAGCAGTTTCGGCTCTGGGGCCAACGTCCTGACTTTC	CASSFGSGANVLTF
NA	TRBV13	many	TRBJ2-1	TGTGCCAGCAGCGAGTACAATGAGCAGTTCTTC	CASSEYNEQFF
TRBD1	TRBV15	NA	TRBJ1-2	TGTGCCACCGGACATGGGACAGGGTATGGCTACACCTTC	CATGHGTGYGYTF
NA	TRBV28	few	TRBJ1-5	TGTGCCAGCAGTCTGGGGCTTGAACAGCCCCAGCATTTT	CASSLGLEQPQHF